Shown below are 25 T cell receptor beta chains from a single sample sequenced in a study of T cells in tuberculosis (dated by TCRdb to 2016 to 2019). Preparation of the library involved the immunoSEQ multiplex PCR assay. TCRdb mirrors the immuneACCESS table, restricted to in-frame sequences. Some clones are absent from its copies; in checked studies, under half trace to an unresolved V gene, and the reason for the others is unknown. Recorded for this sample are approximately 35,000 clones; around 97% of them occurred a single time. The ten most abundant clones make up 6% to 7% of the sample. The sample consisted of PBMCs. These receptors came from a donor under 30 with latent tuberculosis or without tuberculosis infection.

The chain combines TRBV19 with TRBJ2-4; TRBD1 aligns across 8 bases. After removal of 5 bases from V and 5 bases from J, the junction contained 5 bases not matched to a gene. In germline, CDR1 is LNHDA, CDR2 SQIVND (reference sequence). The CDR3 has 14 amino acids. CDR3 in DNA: TGTGCCAGTAGTCACAGGGGGAATGAAAACATTCAGTACTTC. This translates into CASSHRGNENIQYF.

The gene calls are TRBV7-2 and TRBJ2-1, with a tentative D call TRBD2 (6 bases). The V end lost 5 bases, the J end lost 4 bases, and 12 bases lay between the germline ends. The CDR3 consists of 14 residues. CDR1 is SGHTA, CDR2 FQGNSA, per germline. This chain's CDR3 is CASSKGRGYNEQFF. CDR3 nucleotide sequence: TGTGCCAGCAGCAAAGGGCGGGGATACAATGAGCAGTTCTTC.

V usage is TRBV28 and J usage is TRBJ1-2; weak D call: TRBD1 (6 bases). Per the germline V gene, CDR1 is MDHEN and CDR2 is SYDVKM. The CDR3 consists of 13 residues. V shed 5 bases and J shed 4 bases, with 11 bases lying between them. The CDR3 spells CASSRTAIYGYTF. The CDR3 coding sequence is TGTGCCAGCAGTAGGACAGCCATCTATGGCTACACCTTC.

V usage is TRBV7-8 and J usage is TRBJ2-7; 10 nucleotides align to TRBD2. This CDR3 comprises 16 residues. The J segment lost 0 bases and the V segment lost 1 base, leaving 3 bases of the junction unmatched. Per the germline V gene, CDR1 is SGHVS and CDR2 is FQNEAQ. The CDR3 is CASSLGLAGDSYEQYF. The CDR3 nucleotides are TGTGCCAGCAGCTTAGGGCTAGCGGGAGACTCCTACGAGCAGTACTTC.

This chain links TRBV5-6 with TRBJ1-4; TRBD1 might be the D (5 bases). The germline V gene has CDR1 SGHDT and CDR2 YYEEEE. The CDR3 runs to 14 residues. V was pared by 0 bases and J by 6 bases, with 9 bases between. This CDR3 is CASSLAGRYEKLFF. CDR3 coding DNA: TGTGCCAGCAGCTTGGCAGGGCGGTATGAAAAACTGTTTTTT.

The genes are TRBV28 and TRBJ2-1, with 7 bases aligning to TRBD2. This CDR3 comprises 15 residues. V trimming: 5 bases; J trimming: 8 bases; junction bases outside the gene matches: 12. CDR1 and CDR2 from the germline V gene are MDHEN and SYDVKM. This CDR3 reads CASSTPASGSYEQFF. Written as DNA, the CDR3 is TGTGCCAGCAGTACCCCGGCTAGCGGAAGCTATGAGCAGTTCTTC.

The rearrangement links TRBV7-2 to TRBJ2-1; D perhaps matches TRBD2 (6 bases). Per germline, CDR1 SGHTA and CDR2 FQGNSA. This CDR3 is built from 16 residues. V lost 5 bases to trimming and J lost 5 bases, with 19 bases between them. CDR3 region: CASSPDVERANNEQFF. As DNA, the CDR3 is TGTGCCAGCAGCCCGGACGTTGAGCGGGCAAACAATGAGCAGTTCTTC. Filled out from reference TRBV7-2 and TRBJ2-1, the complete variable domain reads GAGVSQSPSNKVTEKGKDVELRCDPISGHTALYWYRQSLGQGLEFLIYFQGNSAPDKSGLPSDRFSAERTGGSVSTLTIQRTQQEDSAVYLCASSPDVERANNEQFFGPGTRLTVL.

CDR3 protein: CAISRDFTDTQYF. The DNA of the CDR3 is TGTGCCATCAGTAGGGACTTCACAGATACGCAGTATTTT. The chain combines TRBV10-3 with TRBJ2-3; D is perhaps TRBD2 (6 bases). The CDR3 spans 13 residues. The germline V gene encodes CDR1 ENHRY and CDR2 SYGVKD. Trimming removed 5 bases at V and 2 bases at J, with 8 bases between.

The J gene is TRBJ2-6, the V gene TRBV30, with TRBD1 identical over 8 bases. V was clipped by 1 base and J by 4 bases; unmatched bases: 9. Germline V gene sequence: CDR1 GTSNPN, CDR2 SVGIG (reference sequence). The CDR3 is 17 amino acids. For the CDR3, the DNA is TGTGCCTGGAGTGGAAGGACAGGGTCAACCGGGGCCAACGTCCTGACTTTC. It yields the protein CAWSGRTGSTGANVLTF.

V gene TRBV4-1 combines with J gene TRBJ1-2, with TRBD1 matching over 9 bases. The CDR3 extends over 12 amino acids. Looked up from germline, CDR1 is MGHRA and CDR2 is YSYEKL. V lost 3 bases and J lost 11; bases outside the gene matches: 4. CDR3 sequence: CASSQWTGEYTF. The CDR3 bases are TGCGCCAGCAGCCAGTGGACAGGGGAGTACACCTTC.

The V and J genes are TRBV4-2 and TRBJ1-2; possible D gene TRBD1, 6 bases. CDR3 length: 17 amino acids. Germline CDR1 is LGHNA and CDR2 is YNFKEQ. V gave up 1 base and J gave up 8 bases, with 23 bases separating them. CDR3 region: CASSQGNSPAAGDGYTF. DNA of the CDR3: TGTGCCAGCAGCCAAGGGAACAGCCCGGCGGCAGGGGACGGCTACACCTTC.

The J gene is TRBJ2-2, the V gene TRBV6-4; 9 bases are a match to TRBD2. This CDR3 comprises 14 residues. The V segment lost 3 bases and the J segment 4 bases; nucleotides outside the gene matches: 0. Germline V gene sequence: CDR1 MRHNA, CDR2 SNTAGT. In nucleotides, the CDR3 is TGTGCCAGCAGTGAGCGGGGGGGCACCGGGGAGCTGTTTTTT. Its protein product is CASSERGGTGELFF.

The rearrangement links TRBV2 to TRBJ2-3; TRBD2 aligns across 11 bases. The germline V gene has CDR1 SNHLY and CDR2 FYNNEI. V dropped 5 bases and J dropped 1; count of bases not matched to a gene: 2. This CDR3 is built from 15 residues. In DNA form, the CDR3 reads TGTGCCAGCAGTCAACTAGCGGGGGGCACAGATACGCAGTATTTT. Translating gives CASSQLAGGTDTQYF.

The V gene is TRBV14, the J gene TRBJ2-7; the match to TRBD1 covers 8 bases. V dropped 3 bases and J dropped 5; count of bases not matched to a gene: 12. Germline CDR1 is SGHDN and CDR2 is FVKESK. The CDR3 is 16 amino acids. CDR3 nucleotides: TGTGCCAGCAGCCACGTAACGCAGGGGGCGGACGACGAGCAGTACTTC. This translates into CASSHVTQGADDEQYF. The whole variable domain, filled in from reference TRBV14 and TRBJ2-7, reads EAGVTQFPSHSVIEKGQTVTLRCDPISGHDNLYWYRRVMGKEIKFLLHFVKESKQDESGMPNNRFLAERTGGTYSTLKVQPAELEDSGVYFCASSHVTQGADDEQYFGPGTRLTVT.

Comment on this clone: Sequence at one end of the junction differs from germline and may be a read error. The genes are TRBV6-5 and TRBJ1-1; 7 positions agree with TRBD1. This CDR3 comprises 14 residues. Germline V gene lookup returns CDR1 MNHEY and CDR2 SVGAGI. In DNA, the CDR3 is TGTGCCAGCAGAACCGGGACAGTCGACACGGAAGCTTTCTTT. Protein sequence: CASRTGTVDTEAFF.

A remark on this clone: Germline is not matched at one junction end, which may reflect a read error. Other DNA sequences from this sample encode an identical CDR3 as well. The CDR3 DNA reads TGCGCCAGCAGCCGGGGACAGCTTGAATACACTGAAGCTTTCTTT. This encodes CASSRGQLEYTEAFF. The chain has TRBV5-6 and TRBJ1-1, with 7 nucleotides matching TRBD1. CDR3 length equals 15 residues. Germline CDR1 and CDR2: SGHDT and YYEEEE.

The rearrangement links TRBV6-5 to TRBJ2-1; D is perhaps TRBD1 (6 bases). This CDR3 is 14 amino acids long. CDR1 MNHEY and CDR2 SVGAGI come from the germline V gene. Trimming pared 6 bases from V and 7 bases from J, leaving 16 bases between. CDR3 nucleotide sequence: TGTGCCAGCAGCCCGGGACAAGAATTTAATGAGCAGTTCTTC. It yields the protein CASSPGQEFNEQFF.

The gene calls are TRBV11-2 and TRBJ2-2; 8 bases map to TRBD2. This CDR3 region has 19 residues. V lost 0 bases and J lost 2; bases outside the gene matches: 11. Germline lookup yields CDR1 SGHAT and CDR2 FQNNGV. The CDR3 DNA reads TGTGCCAGCAGCTTAGACCCCGCCGGGATAGCGGGAAACACCGGGGAGCTGTTTTTT. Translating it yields CASSLDPAGIAGNTGELFF.

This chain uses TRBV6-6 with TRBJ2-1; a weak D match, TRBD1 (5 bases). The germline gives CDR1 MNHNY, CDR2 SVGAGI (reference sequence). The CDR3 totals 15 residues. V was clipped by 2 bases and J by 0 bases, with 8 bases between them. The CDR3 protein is CASSYRGSSYNEQFF. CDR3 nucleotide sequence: TGTGCCAGCAGTTACAGGGGCTCCTCCTACAATGAGCAGTTCTTC.

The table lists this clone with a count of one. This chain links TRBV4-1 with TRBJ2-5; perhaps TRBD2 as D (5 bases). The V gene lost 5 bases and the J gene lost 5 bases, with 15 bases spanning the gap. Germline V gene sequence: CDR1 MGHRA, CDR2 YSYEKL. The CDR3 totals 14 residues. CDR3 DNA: TGCGCCAGCAGCGTTAGGACTTTATCGGAGACCCAGTACTTC. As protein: CASSVRTLSETQYF.

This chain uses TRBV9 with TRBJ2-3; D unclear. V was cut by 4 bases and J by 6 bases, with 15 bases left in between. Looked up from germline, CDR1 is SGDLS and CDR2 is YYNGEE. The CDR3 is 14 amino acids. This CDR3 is CASSPRWLWDTQYF. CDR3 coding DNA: TGTGCCAGCAGCCCCCGTTGGCTCTGGGATACGCAGTATTTT.

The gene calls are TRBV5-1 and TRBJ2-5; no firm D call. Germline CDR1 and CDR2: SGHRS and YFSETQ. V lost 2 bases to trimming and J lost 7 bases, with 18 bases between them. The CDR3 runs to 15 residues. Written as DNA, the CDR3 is TGCGCCAGCAGCTTTAACCAGGCCTCCAGTTCGACCCAGTACTTC. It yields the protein CASSFNQASSSTQYF.

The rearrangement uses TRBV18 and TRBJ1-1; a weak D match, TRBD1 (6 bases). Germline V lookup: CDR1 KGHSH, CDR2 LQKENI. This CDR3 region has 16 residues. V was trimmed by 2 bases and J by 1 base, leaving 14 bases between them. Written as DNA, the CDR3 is TGTGCCAGCTCACCAACAAAGGGACACGCGAACACTGAAGCTTTCTTT. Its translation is CASSPTKGHANTEAFF.

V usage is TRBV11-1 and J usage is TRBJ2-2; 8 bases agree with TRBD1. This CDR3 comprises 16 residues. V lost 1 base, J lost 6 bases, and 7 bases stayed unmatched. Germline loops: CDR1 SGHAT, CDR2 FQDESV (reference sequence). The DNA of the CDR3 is TGTGCCAGCAGCTTAGAAGGCAGGGGGCGTTCCGGGGAGCTGTTTTTT. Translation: CASSLEGRGRSGELFF.

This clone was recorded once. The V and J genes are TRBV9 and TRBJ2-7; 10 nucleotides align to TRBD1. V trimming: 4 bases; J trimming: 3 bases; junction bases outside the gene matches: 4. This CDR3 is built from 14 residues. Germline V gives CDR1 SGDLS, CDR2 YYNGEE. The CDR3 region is CASSPGDRGYEQYF. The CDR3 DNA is TGTGCCAGCAGCCCGGGGGACAGGGGCTACGAGCAGTACTTC.